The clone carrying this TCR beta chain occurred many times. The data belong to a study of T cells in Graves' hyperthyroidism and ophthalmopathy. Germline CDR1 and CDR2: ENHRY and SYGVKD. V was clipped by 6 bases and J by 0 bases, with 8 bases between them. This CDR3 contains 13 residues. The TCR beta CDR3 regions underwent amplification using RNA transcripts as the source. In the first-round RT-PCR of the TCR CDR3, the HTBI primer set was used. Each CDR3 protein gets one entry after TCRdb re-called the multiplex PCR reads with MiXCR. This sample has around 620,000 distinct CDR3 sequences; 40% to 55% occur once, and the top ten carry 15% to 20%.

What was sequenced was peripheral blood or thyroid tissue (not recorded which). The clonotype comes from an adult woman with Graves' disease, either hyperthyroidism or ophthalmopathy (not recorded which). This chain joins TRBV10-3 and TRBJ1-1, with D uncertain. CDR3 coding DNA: TGTGCCATCAGGGTTGCCGTGAACACTGAAGCTTTCTTT. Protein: CAIRVAVNTEAFF.